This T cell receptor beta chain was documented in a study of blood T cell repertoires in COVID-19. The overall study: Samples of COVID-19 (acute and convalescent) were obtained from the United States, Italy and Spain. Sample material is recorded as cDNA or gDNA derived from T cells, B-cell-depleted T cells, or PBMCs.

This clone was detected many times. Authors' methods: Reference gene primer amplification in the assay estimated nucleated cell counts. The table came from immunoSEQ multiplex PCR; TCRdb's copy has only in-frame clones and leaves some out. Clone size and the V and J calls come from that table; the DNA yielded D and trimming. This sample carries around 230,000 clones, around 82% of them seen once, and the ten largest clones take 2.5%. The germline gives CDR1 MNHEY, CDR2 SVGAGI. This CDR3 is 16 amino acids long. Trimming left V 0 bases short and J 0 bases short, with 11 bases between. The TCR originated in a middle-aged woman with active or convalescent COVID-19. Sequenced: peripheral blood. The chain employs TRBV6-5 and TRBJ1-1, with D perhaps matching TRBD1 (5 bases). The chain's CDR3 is CASSYSTVVVNTEAFF. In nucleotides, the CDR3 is TGTGCCAGCAGTTACTCGACAGTCGTAGTGAACACTGAAGCTTTCTTT.